This entry lists 24 T cell receptor beta chains sequenced from one sample in a study of blood T cell repertoires in COVID-19. Sequenced by immunoSEQ multiplex PCR; TCRdb stores in-frame clones only, minus some. The sample lists 150,000 or so clones; approximately 87% were seen once. The specimen was peripheral blood. These receptors were obtained from a man older than 75 with acute or convalescent COVID-19.

The sample holds one count of this clone. V gene TRBV11-2 combines with J gene TRBJ2-1; 7 bases agree with TRBD2. In germline, CDR1 is SGHAT, CDR2 FQNNGV. The CDR3 has 14 residues. V lost 1 base, J lost 9 bases, and 6 bases stayed unmatched. The CDR3, as DNA: TGTGCCAGCAGCTTAGTGGCGGGAGTTGTTGAGCAGTTCTTC. Encoded protein: CASSLVAGVVEQFF. The variable domain in full, with the rest retrieved from reference TRBV11-2 and TRBJ2-1, is EAGVAQSPRYKIIEKRQSVAFWCNPISGHATLYWYQQILGQGPKLLIQFQNNGVVDDSQLPKDRFSAERLKGVDSTLKIQPAKLEDSAVYLCASSLVAGVVEQFFGPGTRLTVL.

The chain uses TRBV12-3 or TRBV12-4 and TRBJ2-6; unclear D gene. The CDR3 sequence is 13 residues long. The germline V and J ends were trimmed by 6 bases and 3 bases, with 6 bases remaining between them. CDR3 region: CASRESGANVLTF. The CDR3 DNA follows: TGTGCCAGCAGAGAGAGTGGGGCCAACGTCCTGACTTTC.

A few counts support this clone. This chain uses TRBV3-1 (or the pseudogene TRBV3-2) with TRBJ2-1; 14 nucleotides match TRBD2. This CDR3 has 15 amino acids. From germline, CDR1 is LGHDT and CDR2 YNNKEL (reference sequence). V lost 4 bases to trimming and J lost 8 bases; unmatched junction nucleotides: 4. The CDR3 coding sequence is TGTGCCAGCAGCCGGACTAGCGGGGGGATGTATGAGCAGTTCTTC. This translates into CASSRTSGGMYEQFF.

The genes are TRBV21-1 and TRBJ1-3. TRBV21-1 is termed a pseudogene. This CDR3 comprises 16 residues. The CDR3 is CASSFIMWRCGNTIYF. CDR3 nucleotides: TGTGCCAGCAGCTTCATTATGTGGAGATGCGGAAACACCATATATTTT.

This chain's CDR3 is CASSREYGTDTQYF. The CDR3 DNA reads as TGTGCCAGCAGCCGGGAGTACGGCACAGATACGCAGTATTTT. V gene TRBV6-5 combines with J gene TRBJ2-3; perhaps TRBD2 as D (6 bases). Trimming cost V 6 bases and J 1 base, with 11 bases left between them. CDR1 is MNHEY and CDR2 is SVGAGI in the germline V gene. The CDR3 totals 14 residues.

CDR3: CASSLRSGRSGYEQYF. The CDR3 nucleotides read TGCGCCAGCAGCTTGCGTAGCGGGAGATCTGGCTACGAGCAGTACTTC. This rearrangement joins TRBV5-1 to TRBJ2-7, with 9 bases lining up with TRBD2. The V and J ends lost 1 base and 3 bases, in that order; junction bases with no gene match: 8. The CDR3 sequence is 16 residues long. CDR1 and CDR2 (germline): SGHRS, YFSETQ.

The chain links TRBV25-1 to TRBJ2-1, with D possibly matching TRBD1 (5 bases). The V gene's germline CDR1 is MGHDK and CDR2 SYGVNS. V lost 5 bases, J lost 6 bases, and 23 bases lay in between. There are 17 residues in the CDR3. CDR3 in DNA: TGTGCCAGCAGTCTAGGCCGAGCAGGGAACCTCGCCAATGAGCAGTTCTTC. It codes for CASSLGRAGNLANEQFF.

The chain couples TRBV10-3 to TRBJ2-3, with 11 bases matching TRBD1. This CDR3 comprises 13 residues. The germline V gene encodes CDR1 ENHRY and CDR2 SYGVKD. V lost 11 bases and J lost 5; bases outside the gene matches: 6. This CDR3 reads CALGQGGGDTQYF. CDR3 DNA sequence: TGTGCCCTGGGACAGGGGGGTGGAGATACGCAGTATTTT.

This sequence joins TRBV19 and TRBJ1-5; tentative D call: TRBD1 (6 bases). Trimming shortened V by 5 bases and J by 5 bases, and 19 bases separated the two germline ends. Germline CDR1 LNHDA, CDR2 SQIVND (reference sequence). The CDR3 is made up of 16 amino acids. Here the CDR3 DNA reads TGTGCCAGTAGTTCAACAGGGTTGGATGCGGATCAGCCCCAGCATTTT. Translation: CASSSTGLDADQPQHF. The full variable domain, its missing parts supplied by reference TRBV19 and TRBJ1-5, is DGGITQSPKYLFRKEGQNVTLSCEQNLNHDAMYWYRQDPGQGLRLIYYSQIVNDFQKGDIAEGYSVSREKKESFPLTVTSAQKNPTAFYLCASSSTGLDADQPQHFGDGTRLSIL.

This clone was observed many times. The rearrangement uses TRBV5-4 and TRBJ1-2, with 10 nucleotides matching TRBD1. There are 14 residues in the CDR3. Germline V CDR1 and CDR2: SGHNT, YYREEE (reference sequence). V was clipped by 4 bases and J by 7 bases; unmatched bases: 7. The CDR3 reads CASSTGQGRGGYTF. In nucleotides, the CDR3 is TGTGCCAGCAGCACGGGACAGGGGAGAGGTGGCTACACCTTC.

Here the CDR3 DNA reads TGCAGTGCTAGAGATCCCAGGACGCAGTATTTT. Its protein product is CSARDPRTQYF. The genes are TRBV20-1 and TRBJ2-3; D is ambiguous. V gave up 0 bases and J gave up 9 bases, with 7 bases separating them. CDR3 size: 11 residues. Germline V gene lookup returns CDR1 DFQATT and CDR2 SNEGSKA (reference sequence).

The table lists this clone with a few counts. The chain couples TRBV14 to TRBJ2-7; 8 bases agree with TRBD2. Germline assignment: CDR1 SGHDN and CDR2 FVKESK. Unmatched junction bases numbered 3, after V lost 1 base and J lost 1 base. This CDR3 has 15 residues. The CDR3 sequence is CASSQVGGGSYEQYF. The DNA of the CDR3 is TGTGCCAGCAGCCAAGTTGGCGGGGGGTCCTACGAGCAGTACTTC.

This rearrangement joins TRBV6-1 to TRBJ1-5; the D gene is possibly TRBD1 (5 bases). The germline V gene has CDR1 MNHNS and CDR2 SASEGT. Between the trimmed V and J ends, which lost 1 base and 5 bases, there was a span of 9 bases. This CDR3 region has 14 residues. CDR3 protein: CASSEVGLHQPQHF. CDR3 nucleotides: TGTGCCAGCAGTGAAGTGGGGCTACATCAGCCCCAGCATTTT.

The chain has TRBV28 and TRBJ2-3; 10 nucleotides align to TRBD2. CDR3 size: 15 residues. The V and J ends lost 4 bases and 6 bases, in that order; junction bases with no gene match: 7. Germline CDR1 is MDHEN and CDR2 is SYDVKM. The CDR3 DNA reads as TGTGCCAGCAGTTCGAATAGCGGGGGGAAGGATACGCAGTATTTT. Amino acid sequence: CASSSNSGGKDTQYF.

This clone has a single count. The genes are TRBV9 and TRBJ1-4, with TRBD1 as a possible D gene (6 bases). The CDR3 length is 17 residues. V lost 2 bases and J 1 base, leaving 15 bases between the germline ends. Germline CDR1 SGDLS, CDR2 YYNGEE. The chain's CDR3 is CASSVHWTVGTNEKLFF. The CDR3 nucleotides read TGTGCCAGCAGCGTTCACTGGACAGTAGGAACTAATGAAAAACTGTTTTTT.

This chain links TRBV27 with TRBJ2-1, with TRBD2 matching 10 bases. V lost 3 bases to trimming and J lost 4 bases; unmatched junction nucleotides: 6. Germline V gives CDR1 MNHEY, CDR2 SMNVEV (reference sequence). CDR3 size: 16 residues. The CDR3 spells CASSFYSGGPYNEQFF. Here the CDR3 DNA reads TGTGCCAGCAGTTTCTATAGCGGGGGGCCTTACAATGAGCAGTTCTTC.

The chain couples TRBV6-1 to TRBJ2-3; TRBD2 matches 8 bases. Per the germline V gene, CDR1 is MNHNS and CDR2 is SASEGT. Losses at the gene ends were 4 bases for V and 1 base for J; bases not matched to a gene: 13. The CDR3 has 18 residues. The CDR3 protein is CASSGPVSGRAGTDTQYF. The CDR3 nucleotides read TGTGCCAGCAGTGGACCGGTGAGCGGGAGAGCGGGCACAGATACGCAGTATTTT.

The CDR3 spells CASRLAGSYEQYF. The CDR3 nucleotides are TGTGCCAGCCGACTAGCGGGTTCCTACGAGCAGTACTTC. The J gene is TRBJ2-7, the V gene TRBV7-9; TRBD2 aligns across 10 bases. The V segment lost 8 bases and the J segment 1 base; nucleotides outside the gene matches: 2. This CDR3 is 13 amino acids long. Germline CDR1 is SEHNR and CDR2 is FQNEAQ (reference sequence).

The chain has TRBV18 and TRBJ2-2, with D possibly TRBD1 on 6 matching bases. CDR3 length: 16 residues. Per germline, CDR1 KGHSH and CDR2 LQKENI. With 0 bases removed from V and 7 bases from J, the gap between germline ends came to 15 bases. In nucleotides, the CDR3 is TGTGCCAGCTCACCACCAAACTGGGGGCTAGGCGGGGAGCTGTTTTTT. This gives the protein CASSPPNWGLGGELFF. Full variable domain (missing parts from reference TRBV18 and TRBJ2-2): NAGVMQNPRHLVRRRGQEARLRCSPMKGHSHVYWYRQLPEEGLKFMVYLQKENIIDESGMPKERFSAEFPKEGPSILRIQQVVRGDSAAYFCASSPPNWGLGGELFFGEGSRLTVL.

At least ten counts were recorded for this clone. This chain connects TRBV10-2 to TRBJ2-7; a weak D match, TRBD1 (6 bases). V was cut by 8 bases and J by 5 bases, with 13 bases left in between. Germline-derived CDR1 and CDR2 are WSHSY and SAAADI. The CDR3 runs 12 residues. The CDR3 sequence is CASSQGWHEQYF. The CDR3 nucleotides read TGCGCCAGCTCACAGGGTTGGCACGAGCAGTACTTC.

J is TRBJ1-5 and V is TRBV10-3; TRBD1 aligns across 7 bases. The CDR3 loop spans 15 amino acids. Per germline, CDR1 ENHRY and CDR2 SYGVKD. J lost 2 bases, V lost 4 bases, and 5 bases had no gene match. The CDR3 here is CAISGDSTGNQPQHF. The CDR3 DNA reads TGTGCCATCAGTGGGGACAGCACAGGCAATCAGCCCCAGCATTTT.

This clone came up once. As DNA, the CDR3 is TGTGCCAGCATCGGGCAGGGGAGCTCCTATAATTCACCCCTCCACTTT. It is translated as CASIGQGSSYNSPLHF. This chain uses TRBV2 with TRBJ1-6, with D perhaps TRBD1 (6 bases). The CDR3 covers 16 residues. The V end was cut by 7 bases, the J end by 0 bases, with 13 bases between. CDR1 and CDR2 (germline): SNHLY, FYNNEI. Full variable domain (outside the CDR3, taken from reference TRBV2 and TRBJ1-6): EPEVTQTPSHQVTQMGQEVILRCVPISNHLYFYWYRQILGQKVEFLVSFYNNEISEKSEIFDDQFSVERPDGSNFTLKIRSTKLEDSAMYFCASIGQGSSYNSPLHFGNGTRLTVT.

This chain joins TRBV24-1 and TRBJ2-2, with 11 bases lining up with TRBD2. The germline V gene encodes CDR1 KGHDR and CDR2 SFDVKD. V was pared by 4 bases and J by 5 bases, with 2 bases of the junction left unmatched. The CDR3 totals 15 residues. This chain's CDR3 is CATSETSGKTGELFF. DNA for the CDR3: TGTGCCACCAGTGAGACTAGCGGGAAAACCGGGGAGCTGTTTTTT.

V gene TRBV14 combines with J gene TRBJ2-2; 7 bases fit TRBD1. Per the germline V gene, CDR1 is SGHDN and CDR2 is FVKESK. After removal of 6 bases from V and 4 bases from J, the junction contained 11 bases not matched to a gene. The CDR3 spans 16 residues. This chain's CDR3 is CASSYLRQGGTGELFF. The CDR3 DNA is TGTGCCAGCAGTTACCTCCGACAGGGCGGCACCGGGGAGCTGTTTTTT.